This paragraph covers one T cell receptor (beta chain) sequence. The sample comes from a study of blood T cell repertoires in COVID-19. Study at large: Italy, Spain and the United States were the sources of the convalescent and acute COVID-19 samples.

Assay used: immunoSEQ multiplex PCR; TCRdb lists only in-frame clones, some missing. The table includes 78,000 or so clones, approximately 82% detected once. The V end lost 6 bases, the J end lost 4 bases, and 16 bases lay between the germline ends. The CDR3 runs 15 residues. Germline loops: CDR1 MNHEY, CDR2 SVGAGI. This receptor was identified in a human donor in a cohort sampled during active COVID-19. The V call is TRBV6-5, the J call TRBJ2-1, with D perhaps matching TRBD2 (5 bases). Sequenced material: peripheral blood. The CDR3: CASSQLGLGYNEQFF. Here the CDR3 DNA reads TGTGCCAGCAGCCAGCTAGGACTTGGGTACAATGAGCAGTTCTTC.